This T cell receptor (beta chain) was observed in a study of T cells in Graves' hyperthyroidism and ophthalmopathy. Findings and limits, study-wide: Clonotypes that were expanded in thyroid above 0.001 mostly appeared in blood too.

Germline lookup yields CDR1 LGHDT and CDR2 YNNKEL (reference sequence). V lost 1 base and J 6 bases, leaving 12 bases between the germline ends. The CDR3 consists of 14 residues. From RNA transcripts, TCR beta CDR3 regions were amplified. The HTBI primer set drove a first-round RT-PCR of the TCR CDR3. TCRdb reprocessed the multiplex PCR reads via MiXCR and lists one record per CDR3 protein. The data contain some 200,000 distinct CDR3 sequences, roughly a sixth of them seen just once; the ten biggest clones take up 53%. Hyperthyroidism of Graves' type that showed no ophthalmopathy progression within 18 months was stable. It was uncontrolled infection, other autoimmune disease, pregnancy or lactation that excluded patients. This clonotype has just a few counts. Its target is unknown.

This receptor was taken from a woman aged 45 to 65 with Graves' hyperthyroidism. The sample taken for sequencing was blood. The rearrangement joins TRBV3-1 to TRBJ1-2; TRBD1 might be the D (6 bases). CDR3 amino acids: CASSQGSGVNGYTF. Here the CDR3 DNA reads TGTGCCAGCAGCCAAGGTTCAGGGGTGAATGGCTACACCTTC.